Listed here are 28 T cell receptor beta chains from one sample, sequenced in a study of T cells in Graves' hyperthyroidism and ophthalmopathy. RNA transcripts yielded amplified TCR beta CDR3 regions. Primed by the HTBI set, a first-round RT-PCR was run on the TCR CDR3. TCRdb processed the multiplex PCR reads anew with MiXCR; each CDR3 protein has one entry. Here the sample spans 600,000 or so distinct CDR3 sequences, 15% to 20% being singletons. The sample taken for sequencing was blood. Receptors originate from a woman in her twenties or thirties with Graves' hyperthyroidism.

This clonotype has a count of ten or more. The chain recombines TRBV5-1 with TRBJ2-3, with 11 bases fitting TRBD1. There are 16 residues in the CDR3. Looked up from germline, CDR1 is SGHRS and CDR2 is YFSETQ. The trim removed 4 bases at V and 3 bases at J, leaving 7 bases unmatched. This chain's CDR3 is CASSRTGGGYTDTQYF. The CDR3 nucleotides are TGCGCCAGCAGCAGGACAGGGGGCGGATATACAGATACGCAGTATTTT.

At least ten counts were recorded for this clonotype. V usage is TRBV28 and J usage is TRBJ2-2; D gene unclear. V gave up 8 bases and J gave up 8 bases, with 12 bases separating them. Germline V gives CDR1 MDHEN, CDR2 SYDVKM. This CDR3 contains 12 residues. The CDR3 DNA sequence: TGTGCCAGCCTCCCAAATTCGGGGGAGCTGTTTTTT. The encoded protein is CASLPNSGELFF.

This clonotype was detected a few times. This chain links TRBV27 with TRBJ2-7, with no clear D. The germline gives CDR1 MNHEY, CDR2 SMNVEV (reference sequence). V was trimmed by 3 bases and J by 2 bases, leaving 14 bases between them. The length of the CDR3 is 15 residues. Here the CDR3 DNA reads TGTGCCAGCAGTTTTGGCCGCCCCCTGGCCTACGAGCAGTACTTC. This translates into CASSFGRPLAYEQYF.

In this sample, this clonotype turned up a few times. The V call is TRBV12-3 or TRBV12-4, the J call TRBJ1-5; 11 bases fit TRBD1. CDR3 length: 15 amino acids. The junction had 7 bases not matched to a gene; V was cut back by 5 bases and J by 7 bases. CDR3 DNA sequence: TGTGCCAGCAGTAGAAGGACAGGGGGCTTACAGCCCCAGCATTTT. Its protein product is CASSRRTGGLQPQHF.

In its sample, this clonotype was seen many times. The chain couples TRBV5-1 to TRBJ1-1; no definite D call. Germline V lookup: CDR1 SGHRS, CDR2 YFSETQ. Trimming took 0 bases from V and 0 from J, leaving 12 bases between them. The CDR3 length is 16 residues. CDR3 protein: CASSLAGALMNTEAFF. The CDR3 DNA reads as TGCGCCAGCAGCTTGGCAGGTGCCCTCATGAACACTGAAGCTTTCTTT.

CDR3 in amino acids: CASSRPWPGRSKEMNTEAFF. The CDR3 DNA reads TGTGCCAGCAGCCGGCCATGGCCGGGACGGAGTAAAGAGATGAACACTGAAGCTTTCTTT. The V and J genes are TRBV6-1 and TRBJ1-1, with TRBD1 as a possible D gene (5 bases). The V end lost 6 bases, the J end lost 0 bases, and 29 bases lay between the germline ends. This CDR3 is 20 amino acids long. Germline V gene lookup returns CDR1 MNHNS and CDR2 SASEGT.

This clonotype was counted only a few times. This chain uses TRBV29-1 with TRBJ2-1, with D possibly being TRBD1 (7 bases). The CDR3 spans 15 residues. Per germline, CDR1 SQVTM and CDR2 ANQGSEA. V dropped 6 bases and J dropped 0 bases, with 15 bases sitting between them. This CDR3 is CSVGGQTSSYNEQFF. CDR3 nucleotides: TGCAGCGTGGGGGGACAGACTAGCTCCTACAATGAGCAGTTCTTC.

The chain is built from TRBV5-1 and TRBJ2-2, with TRBD2 matching over 12 bases. This CDR3 is 16 amino acids long. Germline lookup yields CDR1 SGHRS and CDR2 YFSETQ. V dropped 5 bases and J dropped 4; count of bases not matched to a gene: 6. The chain's CDR3 is CASRAPGLAGTGELFF. The CDR3 DNA reads as TGCGCCAGCAGGGCCCCGGGACTAGCGGGCACCGGGGAGCTGTTTTTT.

This chain joins TRBV10-2 and TRBJ1-2; D is unresolved. The CDR3 is 15 residues long. V was cut by 0 bases and J by 3 bases, with 11 bases left in between. The V gene's germline CDR1 is WSHSY and CDR2 SAAADI. CDR3 residues: CASSESWVGYYGYTF. The CDR3 DNA reads as TGCGCCAGCAGTGAGTCGTGGGTAGGGTACTATGGCTACACCTTC.

There are many counts of this clonotype. The chain joins TRBV20-1 to TRBJ1-1, with D possibly being TRBD1 (6 bases). The CDR3 has 15 amino acids. The germline V and J ends were trimmed by 6 bases and 6 bases, with 23 bases remaining between them. The germline V gene encodes CDR1 DFQATT and CDR2 SNEGSKA (reference sequence). The chain's CDR3 is CSADTGRRVSPEAFF. DNA of the CDR3: TGCAGTGCGGACACAGGGAGAAGGGTAAGCCCTGAAGCTTTCTTT.

This clonotype appeared many times. The CDR3 DNA sequence: TGTGCCAGCAGTGGAGTAAGGGGAATCAATGAGCAGTTCTTC. It is translated as CASSGVRGINEQFF. This chain joins TRBV2 and TRBJ2-1, with a possible D match to TRBD1 (5 bases). The V end was cut by 4 bases, the J end by 6 bases, with 13 bases between. Germline CDR1 SNHLY, CDR2 FYNNEI. The CDR3 is 14 amino acids. Filled out from reference TRBV2 and TRBJ2-1, the complete variable domain reads EPEVTQTPSHQVTQMGQEVILRCVPISNHLYFYWYRQILGQKVEFLVSFYNNEISEKSEIFDDQFSVERPDGSNFTLKIRSTKLEDSAMYFCASSGVRGINEQFFGPGTRLTVL.

The rearrangement uses TRBV30 and TRBJ1-5; a possible D gene is TRBD1 (6 bases). The germline V gene has CDR1 GTSNPN and CDR2 SVGIG (reference sequence). The CDR3 consists of 16 residues. Trimming took off 2 bases at V and 3 bases at J, with 17 bases between the two ends. Here the CDR3 reads CAWSKSREGHNQPQHF. The DNA of the CDR3 is TGTGCCTGGAGTAAATCGCGAGAGGGACACAATCAGCCCCAGCATTTT. The variable domain in full, with the rest retrieved from reference TRBV30 and TRBJ1-5, is SQTIHQWPATLVQPVGSPLSLECTVEGTSNPNLYWYRQAAGRGLQLLFYSVGIGQISSEVPQNLSASRPQDRQFILSSKKLLLSDSGFYLCAWSKSREGHNQPQHFGDGTRLSIL.

The chain is built from TRBV20-1 and TRBJ2-7, with TRBD2 matching 10 bases. The CDR3 is 14 amino acids. V gave up 5 bases and J gave up 5 bases; unmatched junction bases: 9. From germline, CDR1 is DFQATT and CDR2 SNEGSKA (reference sequence). CDR3: CSAEEGLAIDEQYF. CDR3 DNA sequence: TGCAGTGCTGAAGAGGGACTAGCGATCGACGAGCAGTACTTC.

This chain joins TRBV19 and TRBJ2-7; weak D call: TRBD1 (6 bases). The length of the CDR3 is 15 residues. Germline lookup yields CDR1 LNHDA and CDR2 SQIVND (reference sequence). V was trimmed by 2 bases and J by 2 bases, leaving 13 bases between them. In DNA, the CDR3 is TGTGCCAGTAGTATAAGGGCAGGGGCGACCTACGAGCAGTACTTC. This gives the protein CASSIRAGATYEQYF.

Ten or more counts support this clonotype. The rearrangement uses TRBV3-1 and TRBJ2-7; TRBD2 matches 9 bases. The CDR3 length is 17 residues. Germline CDR1 is LGHDT and CDR2 is YNNKEL (reference sequence). V lost 0 bases to trimming and J lost 5 bases; unmatched junction nucleotides: 11. The CDR3 DNA sequence: TGTGCCAGCAGCCAAGATCTTACTAGCGGGCCCCCCCACGAGCAGTACTTC. Protein: CASSQDLTSGPPHEQYF.

This clonotype was counted between two and nine times. The chain links TRBV6-5 to TRBJ2-2; the match to TRBD2 covers 9 bases. Germline-derived CDR1 and CDR2 are MNHEY and SVGAGI. This CDR3 contains 17 residues. V was pared by 2 bases and J by 3 bases, with 7 bases of the junction left unmatched. This CDR3 is CASSYDLAGSYTGELFF. The CDR3 nucleotides are TGTGCCAGCAGTTACGATCTAGCGGGATCGTACACCGGGGAGCTGTTTTTT.

This clonotype was observed a handful of times. The J gene is TRBJ2-2, the V gene TRBV10-3; 7 nucleotides line up with TRBD2. The germline CDR1 and CDR2 sequences are ENHRY and SYGVKD. This CDR3 is built from 14 residues. With V trimmed by 11 bases and J by 5 bases, 11 bases remained unmatched. The CDR3 nucleotides are TGTGCCTCGGGGCGGGGAGGGGTGACCGGGGAGCTGTTTTTT. Translation gives CASGRGGVTGELFF.

Ten or more counts support this clonotype. The V and J genes are TRBV7-2 and TRBJ2-3; D possibly uses TRBD1 or TRBD2 (5 bases each). This CDR3 is 14 amino acids long. Trimming left V 2 bases short and J 6 bases short, with 12 bases between. CDR1 and CDR2 (germline): SGHTA, FQGNSA. In DNA, the CDR3 is TGTGCCAGCAGCTTAACCCTGGGGGTGGATACGCAGTATTTT. It specifies CASSLTLGVDTQYF.

The rearrangement uses TRBV12-3 or TRBV12-4 and TRBJ2-1; tentatively, D is TRBD2 (5 bases). The germline V and J ends were trimmed by 5 bases and 7 bases, with 18 bases remaining between them. The CDR3 extends over 15 amino acids. The CDR3 spells CASSPPIATGNEQFF. As DNA, the CDR3 is TGTGCCAGCAGTCCCCCCATAGCTACGGGGAATGAGCAGTTCTTC.

In its sample, this clonotype was seen a few times. This chain links TRBV18 with TRBJ2-3; D is perhaps TRBD2 (5 bases). The germline gives CDR1 KGHSH, CDR2 LQKENI. Trimming pared 1 base from V and 4 bases from J, leaving 12 bases between. The CDR3 has 15 residues. CDR3 amino acids: CASSPRGVGPDTQYF. The CDR3 DNA reads TGTGCCAGCTCACCACGGGGAGTAGGCCCAGATACGCAGTATTTT.

This clonotype was seen a handful of times. The gene calls are TRBV7-9 and TRBJ1-3; maybe TRBD1 (5 bases). CDR3 length: 18 residues. Trimming left V 4 bases short and J 0 bases short, with 19 bases between. Germline CDR1 SEHNR, CDR2 FQNEAQ (reference sequence). The DNA for the CDR3 is TGTGCCAGCAGCTCACATGGGGCGGCGCAAAGCTCTGGAAACACCATATATTTT. It encodes CASSSHGAAQSSGNTIYF. The variable domain in full, completed from reference TRBV7-9 and TRBJ1-3, reads DTGVSQNPRHKITKRGQNVTFRCDPISEHNRLYWYRQTLGQGPEFLTYFQNEAQLEKSRLLSDRFSAERPKGSFSTLEIQRTEQGDSAMYLCASSSHGAAQSSGNTIYFGEGSWLTVV.

This clonotype was seen many times. J is TRBJ2-7 and V is TRBV28, with TRBD1 identical over 8 bases. The CDR3 length is 15 residues. In germline, CDR1 is MDHEN, CDR2 SYDVKM. Trimming cost V 5 bases and J 3 bases; bases outside gene matches: 9. CDR3 sequence (DNA): TGTGCCAGCAGTCCGGACAGGGAGGTCAACTACGAGCAGTACTTC. The encoded protein is CASSPDREVNYEQYF. The entire variable domain, with the rest obtained from reference TRBV28 and TRBJ2-7, is as follows: DVKVTQSSRYLVKRTGEKVFLECVQDMDHENMFWYRQDPGLGLRLIYFSYDVKMKEKGDIPEGYSVSREKKERFSLILESASTNQTSMYLCASSPDREVNYEQYFGPGTRLTVT.

This clonotype was picked up many times. This chain links TRBV2 with TRBJ2-5; 8 nucleotides agree with TRBD2. Germline V lookup: CDR1 SNHLY, CDR2 FYNNEI. The CDR3 consists of 16 residues. The J segment lost 2 bases and the V segment lost 3 bases, leaving 8 bases of the junction unmatched. CDR3 region: CASSEELADLQETQYF. CDR3 DNA: TGTGCCAGCAGTGAGGAACTAGCGGACCTACAAGAGACCCAGTACTTC.

This clonotype was observed a handful of times. The rearrangement uses TRBV19 and TRBJ1-1, with D hard to call. CDR3 size: 16 residues. From germline, CDR1 is LNHDA and CDR2 SQIVND (reference sequence). Between the trimmed V and J ends, which lost 7 bases and 1 base, there was a span of 19 bases. CDR3 amino acids: CASKTAGNRPNTEAFF. CDR3 nucleotide sequence: TGTGCCAGTAAAACTGCGGGGAACAGACCGAACACTGAAGCTTTCTTT.

This clonotype has a count of ten or more. The chain employs TRBV7-2 and TRBJ2-5; 12 nucleotides line up with TRBD2. This CDR3 has 17 amino acids. The V segment lost 2 bases and the J segment 1 base; nucleotides outside the gene matches: 5. Germline V gene data show CDR1 as SGHTA and CDR2 as FQGNSA. The CDR3 reads CASSLRLAGVGQETQYF. In DNA, the CDR3 is TGTGCCAGCAGCTTAAGACTAGCGGGAGTTGGCCAAGAGACCCAGTACTTC.

This clonotype was seen a handful of times. This sequence joins TRBV7-6 and TRBJ2-5, with unresolved D. Germline V lookup: CDR1 SGHVS, CDR2 FNYEAQ. This CDR3 spans 14 amino acids. Trimming left V 5 bases short and J 4 bases short, with 14 bases between. The CDR3 DNA is TGTGCCAGCAGCGAGCAAGAGGCCGGAGAGACCCAGTACTTC. It yields the protein CASSEQEAGETQYF.

This clonotype occurred many times. The chain joins TRBV27 to TRBJ2-5; 8 bases are a match to TRBD1. Germline CDR1 MNHEY, CDR2 SMNVEV (reference sequence). V gave up 4 bases and J gave up 5 bases; unmatched junction bases: 12. The CDR3 sequence is 16 residues long. CDR3 amino acids: CASSSLRTGLMETQYF. The CDR3 coding sequence is TGTGCCAGCAGTTCTCTACGGACAGGGTTGATGGAGACCCAGTACTTC.

This clonotype appeared a few times. The J gene is TRBJ1-1, the V gene TRBV12-3 or TRBV12-4; a weak D match, TRBD1 (5 bases). The V end was cut by 5 bases, the J end by 7 bases, with 14 bases between. The CDR3 is 13 amino acids. The CDR3 here is CASSDRRGIEAFF. CDR3 DNA: TGTGCCAGCAGTGATAGGAGGGGCATTGAAGCTTTCTTT.